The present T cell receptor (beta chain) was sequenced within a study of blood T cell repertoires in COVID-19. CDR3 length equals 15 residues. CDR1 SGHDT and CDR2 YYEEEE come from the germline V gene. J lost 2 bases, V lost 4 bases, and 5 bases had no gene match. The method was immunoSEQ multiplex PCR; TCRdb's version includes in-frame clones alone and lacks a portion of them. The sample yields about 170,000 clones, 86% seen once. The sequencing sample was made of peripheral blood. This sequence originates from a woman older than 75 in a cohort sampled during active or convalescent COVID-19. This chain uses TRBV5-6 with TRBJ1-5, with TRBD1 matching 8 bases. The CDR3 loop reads CASSRAGGRNQPQHF. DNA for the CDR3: TGTGCCAGCAGCAGGGCAGGGGGCCGCAATCAGCCCCAGCATTTT.